Below, 8 T cell receptor beta chains from the same sample are listed, as sequenced in a study of blood T cells in healthy people across ages. For the second PCR, which ran for about 7 to 11 cycles, a sample-barcoded 5' primer and a J-beta primer mix were used. TCRdb passed the 5' RACE reads through MiXCR, listing each CDR3 protein once. The table records some 730,000 distinct CDR3 sequences, about 24% of them present only once. Input material: blood. Receptor source: a man in his 70s in good health.

V is TRBV6-5 and J is TRBJ2-5; 10 nucleotides match TRBD2. Germline CDR1 MNHEY, CDR2 SVGAGI. After removal of 0 bases from V and 1 base from J, the junction contained 2 bases not matched to a gene. CDR3 length: 16 residues. CDR3 loop: CASSYSASGGQETQYF. The CDR3 nucleotides are TGTGCCAGCAGTTACTCGGCTAGCGGGGGCCAAGAGACCCAGTACTTC.

This chain joins TRBV6-5 and TRBJ1-5, with D tentatively TRBD1 (6 bases). V shed 6 bases and J shed 3 bases, with 15 bases lying between them. Germline V gene lookup returns CDR1 MNHEY and CDR2 SVGAGI. There are 15 residues in the CDR3. DNA for the CDR3: TGTGCCAGCAGAAGGACAGCCGGTCCCAATCAGCCCCAGCATTTT. Encoded protein: CASRRTAGPNQPQHF.

This CDR3 reads CASRTGGRGYTF. Here the CDR3 DNA reads TGTGCCAGCAGAACAGGGGGACGAGGCTACACCTTC. The chain is built from TRBV12-3 or TRBV12-4 and TRBJ1-2; 8 nucleotides align to TRBD1. V lost 6 bases to trimming and J lost 8 bases; unmatched junction nucleotides: 5. The CDR3 loop spans 12 amino acids.

The chain has TRBV27 and TRBJ2-1, with a weak D call TRBD2 (6 bases). Germline V lookup: CDR1 MNHEY, CDR2 SMNVEV (reference sequence). Trimming cost V 5 bases and J 2 bases, with 13 bases left between them. CDR3 length equals 15 residues. The CDR3 DNA sequence: TGTGCCAGCAGTGCCGGGAGAGGAGCCTACAATGAGCAGTTCTTC. Protein: CASSAGRGAYNEQFF.

V gene TRBV5-1 combines with J gene TRBJ2-3, with TRBD2 matching over 8 bases. Trimming cost V 0 bases and J 4 bases; bases outside gene matches: 4. Germline CDR1 SGHRS, CDR2 YFSETQ. This CDR3 region has 15 residues. Here the CDR3 reads CASSLERGGPDTQYF. CDR3 nucleotides: TGCGCCAGCAGCTTGGAACGGGGGGGCCCAGATACGCAGTATTTT. The variable domain in full, completed from reference TRBV5-1 and TRBJ2-3, reads KAGVTQTPRYLIKTRGQQVTLSCSPISGHRSVSWYQQTPGQGLQFLFEYFSETQRNKGNFPGRFSGRQFSNSRSEMNVSTLELGDSALYLCASSLERGGPDTQYFGPGTRLTVL.

Remarks on this clonotype: Mismatch with germline at one junction end may stem from a read error. J is TRBJ1-5 and V is TRBV28; no firm D call. This CDR3 contains 13 residues. Germline CDR1 reads MDHEN; CDR2 reads SYDVKM. CDR3 in amino acids: CASSFSIGQPQHF. The CDR3 DNA sequence: TGTGCCAGTAGTTTCAGCATCGGGCAGCCCCAGCATTTT.

This clonotype has a handful of counts. The chain links TRBV4-3 to TRBJ1-6; weak D call: TRBD1 (5 bases). The germline V and J ends were trimmed by 3 bases and 8 bases, with 14 bases remaining between them. Looked up from germline, CDR1 is LGHNA and CDR2 is YSLEER. This CDR3 is 15 amino acids long. The CDR3 sequence is CASSQGRGGDSPLHF. The CDR3 DNA follows: TGCGCCAGCAGCCAGGGGCGTGGGGGGGATTCACCCCTCCACTTT.

Here the CDR3 reads CSAPSPGTATYEQYF. The CDR3 DNA is TGCAGTGCCCCTAGTCCCGGGACAGCGACCTACGAGCAGTACTTC. The chain carries TRBV20-1 and TRBJ2-7, with 7 bases aligning to TRBD1. J lost 2 bases, V lost 6 bases, and 13 bases had no gene match. The CDR3 runs to 15 residues. In germline, CDR1 is DFQATT, CDR2 SNEGSKA (reference sequence).